Listed below are T cell receptor beta chains from one sample, sequenced in a study of T cell responses to AZD1222 COVID-19 vaccine. Produced via immunoSEQ multiplex PCR; TCRdb's table is partial and in-frame only. The data hold 70,000 to 100,000 clones, with roughly 85% observed a single time. The material sequenced was peripheral blood, taken 28 days after the second AZD1222 dose. The receptors stem from an adult who received the AZD1222 COVID-19 vaccine. Both conserved end residues are trimmed from each CDR3.

v_call	j_call	cdr3_aa
TRBV9	TRBJ2-7	ASSVVPAGGPYEQY
TRBV27	TRBJ1-5	ASSLSRSRGGQPQH
TRBV2	TRBJ1-3	ASSEYGSGNTIY
TRBV19	TRBJ2-5	ASSKGLAIETQY
TRBV5-4	TRBJ1-6	ASSLVGQGDPPLH
TRBV2	TRBJ2-5	ASRQRVNQETQY
TRBV24-1	TRBJ1-2	ATSDLLLSHGYT
TRBV21-1	TRBJ2-5	ASSKVRVPTQY
TRBV6-1	TRBJ1-5	ASSEGQEIYPQH
TRBV28	TRBJ1-5	ASSTGFYSNQPQH
TRBV12-3/TRBV12-4	TRBJ1-1	ASRVQVNTEAF
TRBV3-1/TRBV3-2	TRBJ1-2	ASQERQGAFGYT
TRBV19	TRBJ2-1	ASRLLATNSYNEQF
TRBV7-3	TRBJ2-3	ASSSLQGDPDTQY
TRBV18	TRBJ2-5	ASSRYRGETQY
TRBV5-4	TRBJ1-6	ASSLEGTVNSPLH
TRBV27	TRBJ2-2	ASLWANTGELF
TRBV27	TRBJ2-3	ASSQGFGTDTQY
TRBV28	TRBJ2-1	ASSSRSGNNEQF
TRBV5-1	TRBJ1-3	ASSLAGASYSGNTIY
TRBV19	TRBJ1-1	ASSTWQPERAEAF
TRBV10-2	TRBJ1-1	ASSDGTTEAF
TRBV7-9	TRBJ2-5	ASSLVGGSETQY
TRBV28	TRBJ1-4	ASRRELREKLF